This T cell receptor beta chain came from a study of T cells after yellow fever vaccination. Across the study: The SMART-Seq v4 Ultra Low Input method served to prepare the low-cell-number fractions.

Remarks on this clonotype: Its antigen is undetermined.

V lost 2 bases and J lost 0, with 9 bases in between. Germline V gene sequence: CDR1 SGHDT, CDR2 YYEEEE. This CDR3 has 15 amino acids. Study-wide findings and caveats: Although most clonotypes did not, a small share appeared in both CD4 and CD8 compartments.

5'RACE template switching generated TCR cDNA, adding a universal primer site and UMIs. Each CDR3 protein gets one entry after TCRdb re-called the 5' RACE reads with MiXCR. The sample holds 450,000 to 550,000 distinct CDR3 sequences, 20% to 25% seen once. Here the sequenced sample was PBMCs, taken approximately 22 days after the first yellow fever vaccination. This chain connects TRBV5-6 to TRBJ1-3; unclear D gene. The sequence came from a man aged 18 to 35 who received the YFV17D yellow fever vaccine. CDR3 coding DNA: TGTGCCAGCAGCTTCGACGGGCGCTCTGGAAACACCATATATTTT. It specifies CASSFDGRSGNTIYF.